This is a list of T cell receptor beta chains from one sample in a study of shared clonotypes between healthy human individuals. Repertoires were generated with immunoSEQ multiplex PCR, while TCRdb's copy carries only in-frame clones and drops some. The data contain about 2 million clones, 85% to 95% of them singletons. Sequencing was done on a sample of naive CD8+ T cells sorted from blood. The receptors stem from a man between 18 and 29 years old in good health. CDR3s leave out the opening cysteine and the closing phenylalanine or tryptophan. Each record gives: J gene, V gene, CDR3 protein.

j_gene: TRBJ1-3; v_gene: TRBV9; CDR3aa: ATLVGVGTGASGNTIY
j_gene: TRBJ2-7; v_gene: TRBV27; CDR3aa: ASSPWTGSAEQY
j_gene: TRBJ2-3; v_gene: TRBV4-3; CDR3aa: ASSHMTSGYTDTQY
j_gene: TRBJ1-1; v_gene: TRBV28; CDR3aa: ASSLKSGSTEAF
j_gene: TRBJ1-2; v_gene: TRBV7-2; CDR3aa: ASSLGRATGNYGYT
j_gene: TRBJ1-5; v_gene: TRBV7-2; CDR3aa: ASSLGRNQPQH
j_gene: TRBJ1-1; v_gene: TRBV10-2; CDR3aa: ASCGETEIYTEAF
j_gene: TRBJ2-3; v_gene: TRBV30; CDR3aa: ACRGLAGIDTQY
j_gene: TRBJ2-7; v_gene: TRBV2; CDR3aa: ASRGLPGDYEQY
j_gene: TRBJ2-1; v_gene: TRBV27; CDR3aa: ASSFGGSYNEQF
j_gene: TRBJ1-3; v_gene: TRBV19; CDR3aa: ASSGGHDGY
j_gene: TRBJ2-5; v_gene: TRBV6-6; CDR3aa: ASSYTRGQETQY
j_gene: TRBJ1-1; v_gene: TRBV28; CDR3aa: ASSPLRDLDTEAF
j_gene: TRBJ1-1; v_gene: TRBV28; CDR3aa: ASSLAGKAF
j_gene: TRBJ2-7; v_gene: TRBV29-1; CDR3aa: SGGDRSYEQY
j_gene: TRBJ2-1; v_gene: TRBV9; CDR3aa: ASSVALSGPLYNEQF
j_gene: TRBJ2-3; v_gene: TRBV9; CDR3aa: ASSVEGTGGDTQY
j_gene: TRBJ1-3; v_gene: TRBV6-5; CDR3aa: ASKEGAFRNTIY
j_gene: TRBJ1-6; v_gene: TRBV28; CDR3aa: ASSPTGIGSPLH
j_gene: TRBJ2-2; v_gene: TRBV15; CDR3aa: ATSRALGAYDSTGELF
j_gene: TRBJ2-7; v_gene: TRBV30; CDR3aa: AWKGSRQGLYEQY
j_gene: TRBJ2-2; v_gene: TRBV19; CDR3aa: ASRSGTGDPGELF
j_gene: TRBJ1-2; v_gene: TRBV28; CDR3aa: ASSSRDRTRVYYYGYT
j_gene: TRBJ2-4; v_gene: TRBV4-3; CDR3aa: ASPSQPRGSQGASKNIQY
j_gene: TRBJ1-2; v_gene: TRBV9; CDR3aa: ASSSRQGIHYGYT
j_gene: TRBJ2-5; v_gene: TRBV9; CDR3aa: ASSVAWGPQETQY
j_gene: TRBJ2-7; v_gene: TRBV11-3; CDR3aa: ASSLAEAYEQY
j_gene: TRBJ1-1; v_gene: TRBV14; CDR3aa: ASSLLSGIGEAF
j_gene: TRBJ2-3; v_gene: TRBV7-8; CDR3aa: ASSEPTRGGTDTQY